This T cell receptor (beta chain) was identified during a study of cytomegalovirus exposure and HLA in healthy donors. Study-level background: From donors who were HLA-typed, an early data release held 75 million to 85 million unique TCRs.

V lost 0 bases, J lost 6 bases, and 8 bases stayed unmatched. The CDR3 is made up of 17 amino acids. Germline V gives CDR1 MGHRA, CDR2 YSYEKL. Overall study results and limits: Later analysis suggested links between common viral pathogens and several top significant clusters. Only CMV serostatus was available as immune exposure information.

60 Vbeta and 13 Jbeta primers were used in PCR. Sequencing used immunoSEQ multiplex PCR; TCRdb keeps in-frame clones, though not all of them. The sample includes about 160,000 clones, roughly 84% of them seen just once. On this clone: Its antigen is unidentified.

This TCR came from a man aged 50-59 years in good health and CMV-seropositive. V usage is TRBV4-1 and J usage is TRBJ1-6, with TRBD1 identical over 7 bases. The sample consisted of PBMCs. CDR3 nucleotides: TGCGCCAGCAGCCAAGAGGGCAGGGGGTCGGGTAATTCACCCCTCCACTTT. Its translation is CASSQEGRGSGNSPLHF.